Listed below are T cell receptor beta chains from one sample, sequenced in a study of human T cells and chemical hapten exposure. Each CDR3 protein is one row after TCRdb ran MiXCR on the RACE reads. The sample has approximately 84,000 distinct CDR3 sequences, roughly 10% seen once. The sample was whole blood, taken in connection with sensitization to the hapten diphenylcyclopropenone (DPC). These receptors all come from a woman aged 30 to 39 with alopecia areata. Some clones in this sample may be carry-over from other donors' samples. The CDR3 runs from the conserved cysteine through the conserved F or W. A D gene is named only where the DNA matches it firmly. Some rows mark clone size as missing; the rest say once, few, many or name a class of expanded clone.

v_call: TRBV14
clone_size: NA
d_call: NA
j_call: TRBJ2-4
cdr3_aa: CASSQQGNIQYF
cdr3_nt: TGTGCCAGCAGCCAACAGGGAAACATTCAGTACTTC

v_call: TRBV5-4
clone_size: many
d_call: TRBD2
j_call: TRBJ2-3
cdr3_aa: CASSQDPPAGGDTQYF
cdr3_nt: TGTGCCAGCAGCCAAGACCCACCCGCGGGAGGAGATACGCAGTATTTT

v_call: TRBV27
clone_size: NA
d_call: TRBD1
j_call: TRBJ1-1
cdr3_aa: CASRGQGMTEAFF
cdr3_nt: TGTGCCAGCAGGGGACAGGGGATGACTGAAGCTTTCTTT

v_call: TRBV10-3
clone_size: many
d_call: NA
j_call: TRBJ2-3
cdr3_aa: CAISLGDRKTDTQYF
cdr3_nt: TGTGCCATCAGTCTCGGGGACCGAAAGACAGATACGCAGTATTTT

v_call: TRBV12-3/TRBV12-4
clone_size: many
d_call: NA
j_call: TRBJ2-7
cdr3_aa: CASSLSVGRDRYEQYF
cdr3_nt: TGTGCCAGCAGTTTAAGCGTTGGGCGGGATCGGTACGAGCAGTACTTC

v_call: TRBV7-6
clone_size: few
d_call: TRBD1
j_call: TRBJ2-1
cdr3_aa: CASSQGQGGRNEQFF
cdr3_nt: TGTGCCAGCAGCCAAGGACAGGGCGGACGGAATGAGCAGTTCTTC

v_call: TRBV19
clone_size: NA
d_call: NA
j_call: TRBJ2-6
cdr3_aa: CASSAQGAGANVLTF
cdr3_nt: TGTGCCAGTAGTGCACAGGGAGCTGGGGCCAACGTCCTGACTTTC

v_call: TRBV12-3/TRBV12-4
clone_size: many
d_call: TRBD1
j_call: TRBJ1-1
cdr3_aa: CASSSGTDTEAFF
cdr3_nt: TGTGCCAGCAGCTCCGGGACAGACACTGAAGCTTTCTTT

v_call: TRBV2
clone_size: many
d_call: NA
j_call: TRBJ2-7
cdr3_aa: CASSELTDTPYEQYF
cdr3_nt: TGTGCCAGCAGTGAACTCACGGACACCCCCTACGAGCAGTACTTC

v_call: TRBV29-1
clone_size: few
d_call: NA
j_call: TRBJ2-5
cdr3_aa: CSAPGGETQYF
cdr3_nt: TGCAGCGCTCCAGGGGGGGAGACCCAGTACTTC

v_call: TRBV6-5
clone_size: few
d_call: NA
j_call: TRBJ2-3
cdr3_aa: CASSRLTGSTDTQYF
cdr3_nt: TGTGCCAGCAGTCGTCTTACAGGATCCACAGATACGCAGTATTTT

v_call: TRBV29-1
clone_size: many
d_call: TRBD2
j_call: TRBJ2-4
cdr3_aa: CSVGLAGLGVNIQYF
cdr3_nt: TGCAGCGTTGGGTTAGCGGGACTCGGTGTAAACATTCAGTACTTC

v_call: TRBV29-1
clone_size: many
d_call: NA
j_call: TRBJ1-1
cdr3_aa: CSVGNRALTEAFF
cdr3_nt: TGCAGCGTTGGTAACAGGGCCCTCACTGAAGCTTTCTTT

v_call: TRBV20-1
clone_size: many
d_call: TRBD2
j_call: TRBJ2-3
cdr3_aa: CSAGSGSPDTQYF
cdr3_nt: TGCAGTGCTGGTAGCGGGAGCCCAGATACGCAGTATTTT

v_call: TRBV4-2
clone_size: many
d_call: TRBD2
j_call: TRBJ2-3
cdr3_aa: CASSQTSVADTQYF
cdr3_nt: TGTGCCAGCAGCCAAACTAGCGTTGCAGATACGCAGTATTTT